Listed here are 10 T cell receptor beta chains from one sample, sequenced in a study of patients and donors after allogeneic stem cell transplantation. MiXCR, applied by TCRdb to the RT-PCR reads, yields one record per CDR3 protein. The sample has roughly 880,000 distinct CDR3 sequences, 15% to 20% seen once; the top ten hold 6%. Sequencing was done on a sample of blood, either unsorted or a sorted T cell fraction (not recorded which). The receptors originated from a human donor who was either an allogeneic HSCT recipient or a stem cell or donor lymphocyte infusion donor (not recorded which). It is not recorded whose cells these are; they may come from a transplant donor.

In its sample, this clonotype was seen a few times. The J gene is TRBJ1-5, the V gene TRBV20-1; D unclear. Germline-derived CDR1 and CDR2 are DFQATT and SNEGSKA (reference sequence). CDR3 size: 13 residues. CDR3 DNA: TGCAGCTCTTTAATGGCGTACAATCAGCCCCAGCATTTT. It translates to CSSLMAYNQPQHF.

This clonotype was found a few times. The chain links TRBV29-1 to TRBJ1-1; TRBD1 is a possible D gene (5 bases). This CDR3 spans 14 amino acids. Germline CDR1 SQVTM, CDR2 ANQGSEA. Trimming removed 5 bases at V and 1 base at J, with 14 bases between. The CDR3 bases are TGCAGCGTTCTCCCGACGGGGGGGAACACTGAAGCTTTCTTT. Translated, it gives CSVLPTGGNTEAFF. The entire variable domain, with the rest obtained from reference TRBV29-1 and TRBJ1-1, is as follows: SAVISQKPSRDICQRGTSLTIQCQVDSQVTMMFWYRQQPGQSLTLIATANQGSEATYESGFVIDKFPISRPNLTFSTLTVSNMSPEDSSIYLCSVLPTGGNTEAFFGQGTRLTVV.

This clonotype was detected many times. This chain joins TRBV12-3 or TRBV12-4 and TRBJ1-2, with D uncertain. The CDR3 contains 11 residues. Trimming took off 8 bases at V and 8 bases at J, with 12 bases between the two ends. CDR3 in DNA: TGTGCCAGCGCCGGGGATCTAGGCTACACCTTC. It encodes CASAGDLGYTF.

This clonotype was recorded at least ten times. This chain links TRBV10-3 with TRBJ1-1; 9 bases agree with TRBD1. J gave up 1 base and V 6 bases, and 6 bases lay outside the gene matches. Per the germline V gene, CDR1 is ENHRY and CDR2 is SYGVKD. This CDR3 is built from 15 residues. The CDR3 DNA reads as TGTGCCATCAGGAACAGGGGGCAAGAGAACACTGAAGCTTTCTTT. Residues: CAIRNRGQENTEAFF.

The chain has TRBV27 and TRBJ1-5, with TRBD1 matching over 8 bases. Trimming cost V 6 bases and J 3 bases; bases outside gene matches: 7. The CDR3 has 15 amino acids. CDR1 MNHEY and CDR2 SMNVEV come from the germline V gene (reference sequence). The DNA for the CDR3 is TGTGCCAGCAGCTTAACAGGGGGTTTCAATCAGCCCCAGCATTTT. Amino acid sequence: CASSLTGGFNQPQHF.

In this sample, this clonotype turned up a few times. V usage is TRBV20-1 and J usage is TRBJ2-5; D remains unclear. Trimming took 2 bases from V and 5 from J, leaving 12 bases between them. Germline values: CDR1 DFQATT, CDR2 SNEGSKA (reference sequence). This CDR3 spans 13 amino acids. This CDR3 reads CSARSPYAETQYF. The CDR3 region has the DNA TGCAGTGCTAGAAGTCCATACGCCGAGACCCAGTACTTC.

V is TRBV4-1 and J is TRBJ1-6; D might be TRBD1 (6 bases). V was clipped by 5 bases and J by 7 bases, with 15 bases between them. Germline V gene sequence: CDR1 MGHRA, CDR2 YSYEKL. This CDR3 has 15 amino acids. The CDR3 loop is CASSERTGMNSPLHF. CDR3 DNA sequence: TGCGCCAGCAGCGAGAGAACAGGGATGAATTCACCCCTCCACTTT.

This rearrangement joins TRBV12-3 or TRBV12-4 to TRBJ1-5, with TRBD1 as a possible D gene (6 bases). The ends were cut back, 7 bases at V and 6 bases at J, with 16 bases in the middle. The CDR3 has 14 residues. This CDR3 reads CASIEGGKGQPQHF. CDR3 in DNA: TGTGCCAGCATCGAGGGGGGGAAGGGTCAGCCCCAGCATTTT.

In this sample, this clonotype turned up a few times. V gene TRBV28 combines with J gene TRBJ1-2; no reliable D call. Germline V gene lookup returns CDR1 MDHEN and CDR2 SYDVKM. V was shortened by 11 bases and J by 8 bases, with 12 bases between the two germline ends. This CDR3 contains 10 residues. CDR3: CASSSDGYTF. The CDR3 nucleotides are TGTGCCTCATCCTCGGACGGCTACACCTTC.

This clonotype has only a few counts. The chain has TRBV10-3 and TRBJ2-6; perhaps TRBD2 as D (5 bases). Trimming removed 4 bases at V and 0 bases at J, with 7 bases between. Germline assignment: CDR1 ENHRY and CDR2 SYGVKD. The CDR3 is 15 residues long. CDR3 bases: TGTGCCATCAGTGGAGGGAGCTCTGGGGCCAACGTCCTGACTTTC. Amino acid sequence: CAISGGSSGANVLTF.